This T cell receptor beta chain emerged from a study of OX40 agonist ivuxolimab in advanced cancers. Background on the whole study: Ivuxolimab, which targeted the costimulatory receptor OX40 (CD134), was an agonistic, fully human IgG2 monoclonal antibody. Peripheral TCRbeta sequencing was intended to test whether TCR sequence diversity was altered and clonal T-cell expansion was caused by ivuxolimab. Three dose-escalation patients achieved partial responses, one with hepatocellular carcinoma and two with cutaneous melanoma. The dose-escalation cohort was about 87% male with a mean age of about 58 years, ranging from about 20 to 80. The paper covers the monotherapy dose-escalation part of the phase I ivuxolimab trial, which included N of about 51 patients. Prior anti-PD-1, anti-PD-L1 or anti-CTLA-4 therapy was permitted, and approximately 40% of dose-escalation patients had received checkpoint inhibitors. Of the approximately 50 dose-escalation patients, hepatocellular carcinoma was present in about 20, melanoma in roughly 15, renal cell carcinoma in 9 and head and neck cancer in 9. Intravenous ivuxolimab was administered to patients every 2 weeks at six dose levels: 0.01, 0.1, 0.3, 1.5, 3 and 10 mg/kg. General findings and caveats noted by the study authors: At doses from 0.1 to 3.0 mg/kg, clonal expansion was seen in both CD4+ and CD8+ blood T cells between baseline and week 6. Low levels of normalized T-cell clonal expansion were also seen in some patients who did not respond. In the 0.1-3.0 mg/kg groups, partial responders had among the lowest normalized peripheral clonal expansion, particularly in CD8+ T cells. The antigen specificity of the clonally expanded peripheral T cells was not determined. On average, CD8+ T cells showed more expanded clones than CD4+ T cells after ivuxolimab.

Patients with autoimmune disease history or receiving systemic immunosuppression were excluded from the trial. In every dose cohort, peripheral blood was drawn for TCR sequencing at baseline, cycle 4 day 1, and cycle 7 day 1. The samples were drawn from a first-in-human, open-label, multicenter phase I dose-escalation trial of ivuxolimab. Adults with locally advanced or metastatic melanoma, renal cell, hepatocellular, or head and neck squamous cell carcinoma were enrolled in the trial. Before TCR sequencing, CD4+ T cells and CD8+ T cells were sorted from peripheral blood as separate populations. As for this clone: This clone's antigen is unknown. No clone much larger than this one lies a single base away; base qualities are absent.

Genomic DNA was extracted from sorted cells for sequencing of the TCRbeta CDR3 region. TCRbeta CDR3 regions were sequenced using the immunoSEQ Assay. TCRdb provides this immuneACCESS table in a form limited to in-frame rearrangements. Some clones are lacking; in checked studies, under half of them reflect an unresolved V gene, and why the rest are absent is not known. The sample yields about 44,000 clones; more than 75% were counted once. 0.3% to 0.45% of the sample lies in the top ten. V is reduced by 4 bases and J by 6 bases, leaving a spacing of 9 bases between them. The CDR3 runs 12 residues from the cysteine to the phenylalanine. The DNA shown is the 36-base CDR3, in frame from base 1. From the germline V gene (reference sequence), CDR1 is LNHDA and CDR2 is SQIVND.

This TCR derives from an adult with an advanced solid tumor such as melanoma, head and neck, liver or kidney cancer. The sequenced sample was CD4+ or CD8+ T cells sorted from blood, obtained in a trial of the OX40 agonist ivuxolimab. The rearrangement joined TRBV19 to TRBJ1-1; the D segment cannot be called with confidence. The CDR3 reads CASSTPPAEAFF. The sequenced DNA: TGTGCCAGTAGTACACCACCGGCTGAAGCTTTCTTT.